This T cell receptor (beta chain) came from a study of T-cell memory formation after mild COVID-19 (dated by TCRdb to the early 2020s). Regarding the research as a whole: TCR sequence clusters from the two donors were largely donor specific. In a couple of donors, T-cell clones that expanded and contracted after mild COVID-19 were followed by sequencing TCRalpha and TCRbeta repertoires longitudinally. Two young, previously healthy adult volunteers, one female and one male, were included in the cohort.

Ficoll-Paque density gradient centrifugation was used to isolate PBMCs. Ends trimmed: V by 2 bases, J by 0 bases; bases unmatched to a gene: 2. From the cysteine up to the phenylalanine, the CDR3 has a length of 15 residues. Solely the CDR3 DNA is kept, with 45 bases framed from the first base. The germline V gene provides CDR1 KGHSH and CDR2 LQKENI. On the study overall, not on this receptor specifically: Contracting CD4+ clones were located mainly in the CM and EM memory subsets, whereas CD8+ clones were found to be enriched in EMRA. Balanced CD4/CD8 phenotypes were observed for clones contracting from day 15 to 85, whereas a bias towards CD4+ was observed for a second wave of clones expanding from day 15 to 37. Whether the second-wave clones peaking on day 37 were SARS-CoV-2 specific was not confirmed. Some responding clones were found in pre-infection memory, which suggests that pre-existing cross-reactive memory T cells took part in the SARS-CoV-2 response. Only a couple of mild cases were covered by the study, and larger cohorts that include severe cases with pre-infection samples were considered necessary.

As to this clonotype: This receptor's antigen is unknown. Base qualities are not provided; no much larger clone lies one nucleotide away.

Sequenced using an Illumina NovaSeq 6000. cDNA libraries for TCRalpha and TCRbeta were prepared by 5'RACE using constant-segment primers, with sample barcodes and unique molecular identifiers added. Trizol reagent was used to extract RNA from every sample. The libraries were amplified in two PCR steps, and the second step added a second sample barcode and Illumina TruSeq adapters. Libraries were sequenced on an Illumina NovaSeq with 2 x 150 bp paired-end reads. In the paper's pipeline: Demultiplexing of reads and collapsing into UMI-guided consensus sequences were performed with migec v1.2.7. With mixcr v2.1.11, UMI consensuses were aligned to TRA and TRB V and J templates and assembled into clonotypes. A clonotype was counted as expanded or contracted only when both edgeR and NoisET called the clonotype significant, with the noise models trained on biological replicates. For edgeR calls, the thresholds were a false discovery rate-adjusted p below 0.01 and a log2 fold-change of 1. As an exploratory analysis of dynamics, PCA with hierarchical clustering was applied to max-normalized trajectories of the 1000 most abundant clonotypes. Separately sequenced CD4+ and CD8+ repertoires were used to assign a CD4 or CD8 phenotype to each responding clone. TCRdb reran the public reads through fastp at Q25 and MiXCR, keeping productive beta chains. Records with the same CDR3 protein are collapsed into one entry carrying the most frequent genes and DNA. The V and J calls come from TCRdb's annotation, not from the publication. Across this sample there are 380,000 or so distinct CDR3 sequences, with roughly 13% seen only once. The ten largest clones capture 22% of the sample.

The source material was PBMCs or a T cell subset sorted from them (not recorded which). The clonotype originates from a man aged 18 to 29 who had mild COVID-19 (a few samples of this study predate the infection). The sample titles of this study are shuffled in the database, so cell type and time point are left out; the donor was told from shared clones. In this chain, TRBV18 is recombined with TRBJ1-1; 8 bases in the junction line up with TRBD1. DNA sequence: TGTGCCAGCTCACCATTGGGACAGGTGAACACTGAAGCTTTCTTT. The translation is CASSPLGQVNTEAFF.